The sample holds many counts of the clone carrying this T cell receptor (beta chain). Its antigen is not identified. The sample originates from a study of CD8 T cells in ankylosing spondylitis. Study-level results: Typical of ankylosing spondylitis blood, it appeared, was a TCR beta motif of about eight highly homologous variants. In ankylosing spondylitis patients, matched synovial fluid reportedly showed significant enrichment of disease-linked clones.

This CDR3 comprises 17 residues. Germline CDR1 reads DFQATT; CDR2 reads SNEGSKA (reference sequence). V was trimmed by 0 bases and J by 2 bases, leaving 18 bases between them. MiXCR, run by TCRdb on the 5' RACE reads, gives a single entry per CDR3 protein. The sample includes a few hundred thousand distinct CDR3 sequences, about 10% of them seen just once. This receptor was obtained from a male donor with ankylosing spondylitis or in good health (not recorded which). The sequencing sample was made of blood, either unsorted or a sorted T cell fraction (not recorded which). This sequence joins TRBV20-1 and TRBJ2-3, with D perhaps matching TRBD2 (6 bases). The DNA of the CDR3 is TGCAGTGCTAGAGACCCCCGCGGGGATCCGAACACAGATACGCAGTATTTT. Its protein is CSARDPRGDPNTDTQYF.